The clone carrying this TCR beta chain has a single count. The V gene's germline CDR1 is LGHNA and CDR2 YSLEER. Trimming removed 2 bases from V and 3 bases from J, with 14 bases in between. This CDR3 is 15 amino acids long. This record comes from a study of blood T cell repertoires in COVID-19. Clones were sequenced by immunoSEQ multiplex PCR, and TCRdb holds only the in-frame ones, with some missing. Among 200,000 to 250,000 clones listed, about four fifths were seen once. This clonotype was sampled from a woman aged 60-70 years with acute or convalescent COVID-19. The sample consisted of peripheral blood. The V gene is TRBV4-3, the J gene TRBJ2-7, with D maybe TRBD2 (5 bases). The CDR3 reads CASSQNLGLYYEQYF. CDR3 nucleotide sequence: TGCGCCAGCAGCCAAAACCTAGGACTCTACTACGAGCAGTACTTC.